In this sample, the clone carrying this T cell receptor (beta chain) turned up many times. What it recognizes is unknown. The sample belongs to a study of beta chain features in type 1 diabetes. Study-wide results and caveats: The VDJ junctions of type 1 diabetes patients carried fewer insertions and more deletions.

The CDR3 loop spans 13 amino acids. Germline CDR1 is ENHRY and CDR2 is SYGVKD. The V and J ends lost 6 bases and 4 bases, in that order; junction bases with no gene match: 3. Post-sort purity exceeded 95% for all sorted populations. Reverse transcribing all isolated RNA meant expressed TCRB transcripts were sequenced. Measured with immunoSEQ multiplex PCR; TCRdb has only the in-frame clones, and not every one. The table has 350,000 to 450,000 clones, about 15% seen once; the top ten hold roughly 0.04%. The rearrangement uses TRBV10-3 and TRBJ2-1; 7 bases map to TRBD1. This clonotype was sampled from a man aged 25-40 years in good health. The sample was naive CD4+ T cells from blood. The CDR3 DNA is TGTGCCATCAGCGGGACAGTTTACAATGAGCAGTTCTTC. The encoded protein is CAISGTVYNEQFF.